The T cell receptor (beta chain) described here comes from a study of patients and donors after allogeneic stem cell transplantation. Each CDR3 protein is one row after TCRdb ran MiXCR on the RT-PCR reads. The sample includes about 200,000 distinct CDR3 sequences, less than 45% of them seen just once. This TCR was recovered from a human donor who was either an allogeneic HSCT recipient or a stem cell or donor lymphocyte infusion donor (not recorded which). It is not recorded whose cells these are; they may come from a transplant donor. Sequencing was done on a sample of blood, either unsorted or a sorted T cell fraction (not recorded which).

CDR3 nucleotide sequence: TGCGCCAGCAGCCCGCCGGACCGGATAAGCACAGATACGCAGTATTTT. It specifies CASSPPDRISTDTQYF. The V gene is TRBV5-1, the J gene TRBJ2-3; D remains ambiguous. The V and J ends lost 4 bases and 0 bases respectively, with 15 bases between them. The CDR3 is made up of 16 amino acids. Germline V lookup: CDR1 SGHRS, CDR2 YFSETQ.